This T cell receptor beta chain was recorded in a study of T and B cells in COVID-19 patients (dated by TCRdb to the early 2020s). Describing the broader study: In this study, adaptive immunity was profiled in COVID-19 patients who either had active infection or had recovered, using TRB and IGH repertoire sequencing of peripheral blood. A recovered cohort was made up of more than 15 patients contributing fewer than 25 samples, mostly after mild to moderate COVID-19 managed as outpatients. A median age of approximately 37 years was recorded in the recovered cohort versus 65 to 70 years in the active-infection cohort. In the active-infection cohort, about 65% of the roughly 20 patients were critically ill and required mechanical ventilation or ECMO. Comorbidities linked to unfavorable COVID-19 outcome were present in about 90% of the 20 patients in the active-infection cohort. Over 8 million TCR sequences were analysed in a TCR and BCR sequence repository that covered about 40 patients and roughly 69 time points. A couple of patients were in both the active and recovered cohorts because samples existed from active disease and from after recovery. An age-matched reference group of 39 healthy donors negative for COVID-19 antibodies was used as the comparison for repertoire analyses. Up to roughly 10 follow-up blood samples were collected per patient, with some samples spanning different disease stages in the same individual. The paper as a whole reports these results and caveats: A total of around 2,500 TCR clusters were exclusive to the recovered cohort, and around 31 of those clusters were low-pGen clusters. TRBV/TRBJ gene usage was reported as strongly skewed in patients with COVID-19. The cohort was judged too small for assessing how HLA contributes to COVID-19 susceptibility or severity. Prospective validation of the reported TCR clusters was stated to be required before clinical use. Blood samples obtained from mildly ill patients during symptoms, as well as early samples obtained from severe cases, were available only in scarce numbers. Specific T cell subsets (CD4+/Treg/CD8+) and sorted SARS-CoV-2-responsive or tetramer+ T cells had not yet been sequenced, with those experiments still ongoing. In active COVID-19, TRB repertoires were highly clonal, while at recovery, diversity and richness increased above the levels seen in healthy donors.

The CDR3 sequence holds 15 residues, the cysteine and phenylalanine included. The retained sequence is limited to the CDR3, 45 bases, with the frame set at the first base. Sequences LNHDA (CDR1) and SQIVND (CDR2) are obtained from the germline V gene (reference sequence). V is shortened by 3 bases, J by 0 bases, and the region joining them spans 11 bases. Genomic DNA extracted from blood was used in amounts of about 250-500 ng for amplification of TRB repertoires. Sequenced using an Illumina MiSeq. Multiplex PCR with BIOMED2 TRB-A/B primer pools was used to amplify TRB rearrangements. Illumina-compatible adapters and 7-nucleotide sample barcodes were added to the amplicons in two consecutive PCRs. Phusion HS II polymerase was used for all library PCRs. Amplicons were gel-purified with the NucleoSpin Gel and PCR Clean-up kit, quantified on Qubit, and pooled at around 4 nM. The quality of the amplicon pool was checked on an Agilent 2100 Bioanalyzer prior to Illumina next-generation sequencing. The original pipeline was this. Annotation of TRB rearrangements was done in MiXCR 3.0.8 with the default MiXCR reference library. Non-productive reads and sequences with fewer than 2 reads were removed, and every unique CDR3 nucleotide sequence was treated as one clone. R 3.5.1 was used to calculate clonality, diversity, richness and V-J gene usage. GLIPH2 was used for TCR clustering by CDR3 similarity, and generation probabilities were calculated by OLGA. GLIPH2 clusters were kept only if they contained at least four unique TCR clonotypes found in at least three individuals. In TCRdb, the public reads were trimmed at Q25 with fastp and aligned with MiXCR, with productive beta chains retained. Rows are unified per CDR3 protein, each entry keeping the most common DNA and genes. The authors' filters were not applied to this entry. This sample has approximately 15,000 distinct CDR3 sequences in its table, and under 30% of those were observed once. Jointly, the top ten make up approximately 1.1% of the sample.

This clonotype came up a few times. Its binding antigen is unknown. Per-base qualities were not stored, and no clone one base away is much larger. Sequencing was carried out using blood. The V gene is TRBV19 and the J gene is TRBJ1-2; TRBD1 is a possible D gene, resting on 5 matching bases. The receptor was isolated from a human donor who had recovered from COVID-19. The DNA is TGTGCCAGTAGTATTGAGGGGCTCCCTAACTATGGCTACACCTTC. This sequence encodes CASSIEGLPNYGYTF.